A single T cell receptor beta chain is shown here with its context. Its antigen is still unknown. The data were obtained in a study of CD8+CD57+ T cells in acquired aplastic anemia. Study results and limitations: In common between the patients and the controls were more than 25 CD8+ CDR3 sequences.

V was cut by 0 bases and J by 14 bases, with 17 bases left in between. This CDR3 has 14 residues. Germline V gene data show CDR1 as DFQATT and CDR2 as SNEGSKA (reference sequence). The template for TCR beta VDJ and CDR3 sequence profiling was genomic DNA. One entry per CDR3 protein results from TCRdb running MiXCR on the reads. The table lists about 170,000 distinct CDR3 sequences, about 60% of them singletons. The chain is built from TRBV20-1 and TRBJ1-6, with D uncertain. The origin of this receptor is a human donor in good health. What was sequenced was sorted CD4+, CD8+, or CD8+CD57+ T cells (not recorded which) from PBMCs. CDR3 protein: CSARDGDRILSLHF. The CDR3 nucleotides read TGCAGTGCTAGAGATGGAGACCGAATACTATCCCTCCACTTT.